One and the same sample provided the 32 T cell receptor beta chains below, sequenced in a study of long-term antiretroviral therapy in people with HIV (dated by TCRdb to between 2021 and 2022). The immunoSEQ hsTCRB v3.0 assay was used at survey level resolution to sequence the TRB variable region. The table was pulled from immuneACCESS by TCRdb, which kept in-frame rearrangements only. Such tables lose some clones; where checked, under half of the loss comes from unresolved V genes, and the rest has no known cause. The sample table records 20,000 to 25,000 clones; 85% of these occur just once. 12% of the sample is held by the ten biggest clonotypes. The material was unsorted PBMCs, obtained 1.6 years after starting antiretroviral therapy. These TCRs come from a man in his forties with HIV.

The chain carries TRBV11-2 and TRBJ2-7, with 7 bases lining up with TRBD1. V trimming: 1 base; J trimming: 3 bases; junction bases outside the gene matches: 3. Germline V gene lookup returns CDR1 SGHAT and CDR2 FQNNGV. This CDR3 spans 14 amino acids. CDR3: CASSLGQGVYEQYF. The CDR3, as DNA: TGTGCCAGCAGCTTAGGTCAGGGGGTCTACGAGCAGTACTTC.

Written as DNA, the CDR3 is TGTGCCTGGAGTCCGGGACAGGGGGCTCAGCCCCAGCATTTT. It yields the protein CAWSPGQGAQPQHF. This sequence joins TRBV30 and TRBJ1-5; the match to TRBD1 covers 12 bases. The CDR3 sequence is 14 residues long. Looked up from germline, CDR1 is GTSNPN and CDR2 is SVGIG (reference sequence). J lost 6 bases, V lost 2 bases, and 2 bases had no gene match.

V usage is TRBV7-8 and J usage is TRBJ1-5; D not resolved. Trimming pared 2 bases from V and 0 bases from J, leaving 8 bases between. There are 15 residues in the CDR3. Germline CDR1 and CDR2: SGHVS and FQNEAQ. DNA of the CDR3: TGTGCCAGCAGCTTAACCTCCTTTAGCAATCAGCCCCAGCATTTT. Protein sequence: CASSLTSFSNQPQHF. Complete variable domain (other parts from reference TRBV7-8 and TRBJ1-5): GAGVSQSPRYKVAKRGQDVALRCDPISGHVSLFWYQQALGQGPEFLTYFQNEAQLDKSGLPSDRFFAERPEGSVSTLKIQRTQQEDSAVYLCASSLTSFSNQPQHFGDGTRLSIL.

The chain combines TRBV5-1 with TRBJ2-1, with D maybe TRBD1 (5 bases). There are 14 residues in the CDR3. The V end was cut by 7 bases, the J end by 5 bases, with 16 bases between. The germline gives CDR1 SGHRS, CDR2 YFSETQ. The CDR3 sequence: CASDPQGPHNEQFF. In DNA form, the CDR3 reads TGCGCCAGCGATCCTCAGGGCCCCCACAATGAGCAGTTCTTC.

V is TRBV19 and J is TRBJ1-4; TRBD1 aligns across 8 bases. The CDR3 runs 16 residues. V lost 6 bases to trimming and J lost 0 bases; unmatched junction nucleotides: 6. Germline-derived CDR1 and CDR2 are LNHDA and SQIVND (reference sequence). This CDR3 reads CASSLGTGSTNEKLFF. The DNA of the CDR3 is TGTGCCAGTAGCCTCGGGACAGGATCAACTAATGAAAAACTGTTTTTT.

Only a few counts were recorded for this clone. This chain connects TRBV7-3 to TRBJ1-1; the D is unclear. V was shortened by 1 base and J by 1 base, with 4 bases between the two germline ends. CDR1 and CDR2 from the germline V gene are SGHTA and FQGTGA. This CDR3 contains 13 residues. For the CDR3, the DNA is TGTGCCAGCAGCTTAATTAAGAACACTGAAGCTTTCTTT. This translates into CASSLIKNTEAFF.

The chain is built from TRBV15 and TRBJ2-1; D unclear. Germline CDR1 is LNHNV and CDR2 is YYDKDF (reference sequence). Trimming shortened V by 8 bases and J by 2 bases, and 19 bases separated the two germline ends. CDR3 size: 16 residues. CDR3 region: CATSLNAASPYNEQFF. The CDR3 DNA sequence: TGTGCCACCTCTTTGAACGCGGCAAGCCCCTACAATGAGCAGTTCTTC.

The chain carries TRBV6-5 and TRBJ2-7, with D possibly being TRBD2 (6 bases). Germline lookup yields CDR1 MNHEY and CDR2 SVGAGI. V gave up 0 bases and J gave up 3 bases, with 9 bases separating them. The CDR3 is made up of 14 amino acids. CDR3 amino acids: CASSYSMGGYEQYF. In nucleotides, the CDR3 is TGTGCCAGCAGTTACTCGATGGGGGGCTACGAGCAGTACTTC.

The V gene is TRBV11-2, the J gene TRBJ2-7, with no clear D. V was shortened by 3 bases and J by 2 bases, with 8 bases between the two germline ends. Germline V lookup: CDR1 SGHAT, CDR2 FQNNGV. The CDR3 runs to 13 residues. The CDR3 here is CASSFVRTYEQYF. DNA of the CDR3: TGTGCCAGCAGCTTTGTTCGAACCTACGAGCAGTACTTC.

The chain is built from TRBV6-5 and TRBJ1-1; no clear D. The CDR3 is 13 amino acids. V lost 2 bases and J lost 5, with 9 bases in between. Germline CDR1 reads MNHEY; CDR2 reads SVGAGI. This CDR3 reads CASSYEGGTEAFF. CDR3 coding DNA: TGTGCCAGCAGTTACGAGGGAGGAACTGAAGCTTTCTTT.

This clone has only one observation. V gene TRBV10-1 combines with J gene TRBJ2-7; 7 nucleotides agree with TRBD2. The CDR3 is 16 amino acids. Germline V gene sequence: CDR1 WNHNN, CDR2 SYGVQD (reference sequence). Trimming cost V 3 bases and J 0 bases; bases outside gene matches: 8. CDR3 in amino acids: CASSETPGGSSYEQYF. The CDR3 nucleotides are TGCGCCAGCAGTGAAACCCCGGGGGGAAGCTCCTACGAGCAGTACTTC.

This clone was detected a few times. The chain is built from TRBV6-6 and TRBJ1-2; D perhaps matches TRBD1 (5 bases). Germline V gene sequence: CDR1 MNHNY, CDR2 SVGAGI (reference sequence). The CDR3 contains 13 residues. V dropped 6 bases and J dropped 5 bases, with 13 bases sitting between them. This CDR3 is CASSRGVAYGYTF. The CDR3 DNA sequence: TGTGCCAGCAGCCGAGGGGTTGCTTATGGCTACACCTTC.

The chain links TRBV9 to TRBJ1-1; weak D call: TRBD1 (6 bases). With 6 bases removed from V and 2 bases from J, the gap between germline ends came to 17 bases. CDR3 size: 15 residues. Germline V gene sequence: CDR1 SGDLS, CDR2 YYNGEE. The CDR3 DNA sequence: TGTGCCAGCACCCTTTACAGGGAGGGTAACACTGAAGCTTTCTTT. Translating it yields CASTLYREGNTEAFF.

This chain links TRBV27 with TRBJ1-1, with D unresolved. This CDR3 region has 15 residues. The germline gives CDR1 MNHEY, CDR2 SMNVEV (reference sequence). Trimming cost V 0 bases and J 4 bases, with 12 bases left between them. The CDR3 bases are TGTGCCAGCAGTTTATCGGTCCACAGAAGCACTGAAGCTTTCTTT. It is translated as CASSLSVHRSTEAFF.

The V gene is TRBV5-1, the J gene TRBJ2-2, with 10 bases fitting TRBD2. The germline V gene has CDR1 SGHRS and CDR2 YFSETQ. The CDR3 has 16 residues. V trimming: 4 bases; J trimming: 5 bases; junction bases outside the gene matches: 8. CDR3 amino acids: CASSASGGRGTGELFF. The CDR3 DNA sequence: TGCGCCAGCAGCGCTAGCGGGGGCCGGGGGACCGGGGAGCTGTTTTTT.

The rearrangement joins TRBV5-1 to TRBJ2-5; 9 bases are a match to TRBD1. Germline-derived CDR1 and CDR2 are SGHRS and YFSETQ. With V trimmed by 2 bases and J by 1 base, 12 bases remained unmatched. There are 18 residues in the CDR3. In nucleotides, the CDR3 is TGCGCCAGCAGCTTTTGGGGGCCGGGGGACAGGGCCCAAGAGACCCAGTACTTC. It encodes CASSFWGPGDRAQETQYF.

V usage is TRBV4-2 and J usage is TRBJ1-5; D is unresolved. This CDR3 comprises 14 residues. V was cut by 1 base and J by 6 bases, with 10 bases left in between. Germline CDR1 LGHNA, CDR2 YNFKEQ. This CDR3 reads CASSQGEGGQPQHF. The CDR3, as DNA: TGTGCCAGCAGCCAAGGTGAGGGCGGTCAGCCCCAGCATTTT.

This chain links TRBV6-1 with TRBJ1-4, with TRBD1 matching over 9 bases. Germline-derived CDR1 and CDR2 are MNHNS and SASEGT. CDR3 size: 15 residues. J gave up 7 bases and V 7 bases, and 10 bases lay outside the gene matches. The chain's CDR3 is CASMTTGQGTEKLFF. CDR3 DNA: TGTGCCAGCATGACCACGGGACAGGGAACTGAAAAACTGTTTTTT.

This chain links TRBV19 with TRBJ1-6; TRBD1 aligns across 8 bases. The length of the CDR3 is 18 residues. Germline CDR1 LNHDA, CDR2 SQIVND (reference sequence). V lost 6 bases, J lost 0 bases, and 10 bases stayed unmatched. The CDR3 here is CASSPGQVVISYNSPLHF. As DNA, the CDR3 is TGTGCCAGTAGCCCGGGACAGGTTGTCATCTCCTATAATTCACCCCTCCACTTT.

The rearrangement joins TRBV15 to TRBJ2-3, with 9 bases that match TRBD1. Germline loops: CDR1 LNHNV, CDR2 YYDKDF (reference sequence). The CDR3 length is 16 residues. The J segment lost 4 bases and the V segment lost 4 bases, leaving 9 bases of the junction unmatched. The CDR3 reads CATSKFGTGLSDTQYF. CDR3 sequence (DNA): TGTGCCACCAGCAAGTTTGGGACAGGGCTTTCAGATACGCAGTATTTT.

V usage is TRBV27 and J usage is TRBJ2-7; TRBD2 might be the D (5 bases). Trimming shortened V by 4 bases and J by 0 bases, and 16 bases separated the two germline ends. The length of the CDR3 is 16 residues. Germline CDR1 and CDR2: MNHEY and SMNVEV (reference sequence). CDR3 DNA: TGTGCCAGCAGTTCCCGGGGTACCACCGCCTCCTACGAGCAGTACTTC. This encodes CASSSRGTTASYEQYF.

This chain links TRBV2 with TRBJ1-1; D gene uncertain. The CDR3 covers 12 residues. Germline values: CDR1 SNHLY, CDR2 FYNNEI. V lost 4 bases, J lost 1 base, and 4 bases lay in between. The CDR3 protein is CASSVGNTEAFF. Written as DNA, the CDR3 is TGTGCCAGCAGTGTAGGGAACACTGAAGCTTTCTTT.

V gene TRBV5-1 combines with J gene TRBJ2-7; D assignment may be TRBD1 or TRBD2 (5 bases each). This CDR3 has 14 amino acids. With 4 bases removed from V and 0 bases from J, the gap between germline ends came to 11 bases. Germline V gives CDR1 SGHRS, CDR2 YFSETQ. The DNA for the CDR3 is TGCGCCAGCAGCCCGTATGGGGGCTCCTACGAGCAGTACTTC. Its protein product is CASSPYGGSYEQYF.

This chain links TRBV5-5 with TRBJ2-7; a possible D gene is TRBD1 (6 bases). The CDR3 spans 18 residues. In germline, CDR1 is SGHKS, CDR2 YYEKEE (reference sequence). Trimming removed 2 bases at V and 3 bases at J, with 24 bases between. The CDR3 DNA follows: TGTGCCAGCAGCTTTGCACAGATTACCGGGACAATCCTCTACGAGCAGTACTTC. Encoded protein: CASSFAQITGTILYEQYF.

V usage is TRBV28 and J usage is TRBJ1-2, with 7 bases aligning to TRBD1. The CDR3 runs 15 residues. The V gene end was trimmed by 5 bases and the J gene end by 1 base; junction bases not matched to a gene: 7. Germline V CDR1 and CDR2: MDHEN, SYDVKM. CDR3: CASSRPGQINYGYTF. The CDR3 nucleotides read TGTGCCAGCAGTAGGCCGGGACAGATTAACTATGGCTACACCTTC.

The CDR3, as DNA: TGTGCCAGCAGTCCCGGAGGTTATGCCTATGGCTACACCTTC. It yields the protein CASSPGGYAYGYTF. The genes are TRBV27 and TRBJ1-2; unclear D gene. The germline gives CDR1 MNHEY, CDR2 SMNVEV (reference sequence). V lost 5 bases and J 4 bases, leaving 14 bases between the germline ends. This CDR3 spans 14 amino acids.

This clone was seen just once. The chain joins TRBV19 to TRBJ2-3; D call uncertain. Per germline, CDR1 LNHDA and CDR2 SQIVND (reference sequence). This CDR3 has 13 residues. Trimming left V 4 bases short and J 4 bases short, with 9 bases between. DNA of the CDR3: TGTGCCAGTAGTACCCTTCAGGCAGATACGCAGTATTTT. The encoded protein is CASSTLQADTQYF.

The chain has TRBV2 and TRBJ1-1; TRBD1 matches 8 bases. V gave up 6 bases and J gave up 1 base; unmatched junction bases: 1. The germline V gene has CDR1 SNHLY and CDR2 FYNNEI. CDR3 length: 13 residues. The CDR3 spells CASRGQENTEAFF. The DNA for the CDR3 is TGTGCCAGCAGGGGACAGGAGAACACTGAAGCTTTCTTT.

The chain has TRBV19 and TRBJ1-5; D perhaps matches TRBD1 (5 bases). Germline loops: CDR1 LNHDA, CDR2 SQIVND (reference sequence). The CDR3 extends over 16 amino acids. The V end was cut by 1 base, the J end by 0 bases, with 10 bases between. The CDR3 DNA reads TGTGCCAGTAGTATAGGAGGCCAGGGTAGCAATCAGCCCCAGCATTTT. As protein: CASSIGGQGSNQPQHF.

This clone showed up just once. The J gene is TRBJ1-2, the V gene TRBV28; 9 bases fit TRBD1. Germline CDR1 reads MDHEN; CDR2 reads SYDVKM. This CDR3 spans 14 amino acids. V lost 1 base and J lost 8; bases outside the gene matches: 5. The CDR3 loop is CASSLLTGGNGYTF. The CDR3 DNA sequence: TGTGCCAGCAGTTTATTGACAGGGGGAAACGGCTACACCTTC.

The chain combines TRBV5-1 with TRBJ1-1; D unclear. The ends were cut back, 4 bases at V and 0 bases at J, with 13 bases in the middle. This CDR3 spans 15 amino acids. CDR1 is SGHRS, CDR2 YFSETQ, per germline. Here the CDR3 reads CASSRGDILNTEAFF. The CDR3 DNA follows: TGCGCCAGCAGCCGAGGCGACATCTTGAACACTGAAGCTTTCTTT.

This sequence joins TRBV15 and TRBJ2-1, with TRBD2 identical over 11 bases. The trim removed 2 bases at V and 8 bases at J, leaving 11 bases unmatched. The CDR3 has 17 residues. Germline CDR1 reads LNHNV; CDR2 reads YYDKDF (reference sequence). The CDR3 DNA sequence: TGTGCCACCAGCAGACTATCTCTACTAGCGGGAGACGATGAGCAGTTCTTC. Its translation: CATSRLSLLAGDDEQFF.